This entry features one T cell receptor (beta chain) sequence. Its antigen remains unknown. The source of the sample is a study of T cells in women clearing cervical HPV infection. The table came from immunoSEQ multiplex PCR; TCRdb's copy has only in-frame clones and leaves some out. Here the sample table reports 25,000 to 30,000 clones. All participants had a single incident cervical HPV16 infection, and prevalent HPV16 infections were excluded. Cervical HPV DNA detected by MY09/MY11 PCR, typed by dot-blot. Study-level findings and limits: CIN3+ cases had significantly higher TCR richness than controls; evenness did not differ. Combining TCR richness with V gene abundances gave approximately 0.84 AUC.

Sequencing was performed on blood buffy coat. The receptor was derived from a woman aged 18-70 years with a cervical HPV16 infection that either progressed to CIN3+ or cleared (not recorded which).

The sequenced part of the CDR3 DNA is TGCGCCAGCAGCGGAATCGGTCAGGGGCTGGAGACC. Protein product: CASSGIGQGLET. The entire CDR3 sequence reads CASSGIGQGLETQYF. The chain uses TRBV5-1 and TRBJ2-5; possible D gene TRBD1, 6 bases. The sequence runs out 3 residues before the end of the CDR3; the remainder is reconstructed from the germline J gene. The CDR3 is 15 residues long. V was pared by 4 bases and J by 5 bases, with 18 bases between. CDR1 SGHRS and CDR2 YFSETQ come from the germline V gene.